A selection of T cell receptor beta chains follows, all from one sample in a study of T-cell memory formation after mild COVID-19. Each CDR3 protein is one row after TCRdb ran MiXCR on the 5' RACE reads. Of roughly 400,000 distinct CDR3 sequences listed, about 17% are singletons. Source material: PBMCs or a T cell subset sorted from them (not recorded which). The receptors come from a man younger than 30 who had mild COVID-19 (a few samples of this study predate the infection). Cell type and time point are not known. Both conserved end residues are part of each CDR3. D genes are given only for firm matches. Expanded clones are given a class, and other clones once, few, many or no size at all.

TRBV12-3/TRBV12-4	TRBJ2-2	.	.	CASSHESGELFF
TRBV7-8	TRBJ1-2	.	.	CASSLKRTWEAYGYTF
TRBV10-3	TRBJ2-4	.	few	CAISDRRRGGDDIQYF
TRBV6-5	TRBJ1-2	.	many	CASSLDRNYGYTF
TRBV6-5	TRBJ2-4	.	few	CASKGTRRRENIQYF
TRBV5-6	TRBJ2-4	.	few	CASSYRQPQNIQYF
TRBV5-4	TRBJ1-1	.	many	CASKNYTEAFF
TRBV15	TRBJ1-2	TRBD1	many	CATSSRRGPNGYTF
TRBV7-2	TRBJ2-3	TRBD2	.	CASSFRGVDTQYF
TRBV20-1	TRBJ1-5	TRBD1	many	CSAKGTGNQPQHF
TRBV27	TRBJ1-5	TRBD1	many	CASRVGQISNQPQHF
TRBV11-2	TRBJ2-5	TRBD2	.	CASSSSGLAGVETQYF
TRBV28	TRBJ1-2	.	many	CASRLVTGRYGYTF
TRBV11-2	TRBJ2-5	.	.	CASSLAEAYQETQYF
TRBV7-6	TRBJ2-3	.	.	CASSLLQSTDTQYF
TRBV9	TRBJ1-2	.	few	CASSPEGTASGYGYTF
TRBV7-7	TRBJ2-5	.	many	CASSLRQGLETQYF
TRBV20-1	TRBJ1-2	TRBD1	few	CSANRGDYGYTF
TRBV20-1	TRBJ2-2	.	.	CSASGYTGELFF
TRBV7-6	TRBJ1-2	.	.	CASSSRTGGVRGYTF
TRBV15	TRBJ2-7	TRBD1	few	CATSRDVRQGYEQYF
TRBV5-6	TRBJ2-3	.	.	CASSPRRRKSDTQYF
TRBV12-3/TRBV12-4	TRBJ2-2	TRBD1	few	CASTDRVDTGELFF
TRBV4-3	TRBJ1-6	.	few	CASSQVTGTINSPLHF